This is a list of T cell receptor beta chains from one sample in a study of T cells in Graves' hyperthyroidism and ophthalmopathy. TCRdb used MiXCR to reprocess the multiplex PCR reads, holding one entry per CDR3 protein. The table records about 510,000 distinct CDR3 sequences, over 45% of them present only once. Sequenced sample: peripheral blood or thyroid tissue (not recorded which). All receptors derive from an adult woman with Graves' disease, either hyperthyroidism or ophthalmopathy (not recorded which). Both conserved end residues are part of each CDR3. The order of the fields is clone size, CDR3 length, J gene, V gene, D gene, CDR3 DNA, CDR3 protein. D genes are given only for firm matches. Clone size is stated in some rows and not others, as once, few, many or a class when expanded.

many | 14 | TRBJ1-6 | TRBV7-2 | TRBD1 | TGTGCCAGCGTAAGAGGACAGGGGCATTCACCCCTCCACTTT | CASVRGQGHSPLHF
few | 14 | TRBJ2-5 | TRBV13 | NA | TGTGCCAGCAGTGAACGGGGCAGGCAAGAGACCCAGTACTTC | CASSERGRQETQYF
NA | 14 | TRBJ1-2 | TRBV25-1 | NA | TGTGCCAGCAGTTACTCGAGTGGATGGTATGGCTACACCTTC | CASSYSSGWYGYTF
NA | 12 | TRBJ2-7 | TRBV20-1 | NA | TGCAGTGCCCAAGACAAGACCTACGAGCAGTACTTC | CSAQDKTYEQYF
NA | 13 | TRBJ2-7 | TRBV19 | NA | TGTGCCAGTAGTATTGGAAGCACAGGGAAGCAGTACTTC | CASSIGSTGKQYF
many | 14 | TRBJ2-5 | TRBV19 | NA | TGTGCCAGTAGTATGGGGGGATCGTCAGAGACCCAGTACTTC | CASSMGGSSETQYF
few | 18 | TRBJ1-3 | TRBV7-3 | NA | TGTGCCAGCAGCTTAGTTCTTTTGCGTCCGGGGCCTGGAAACACCATATATTTT | CASSLVLLRPGPGNTIYF
NA | 14 | TRBJ1-2 | TRBV20-1 | TRBD1 | TGCAGTGCTAGAGATGGAGGACAGGGCCGGGGCTACACCTTC | CSARDGGQGRGYTF
many | 14 | TRBJ2-5 | TRBV5-5 | NA | TGTGCCAGCAGCTTGGGACCCCTCCGAGAGACCCAGTACTTC | CASSLGPLRETQYF
NA | 13 | TRBJ1-1 | TRBV7-3 | NA | TGTGCCAGCAGCTTAGACAGCCAGCTCGAAGCTTTCTTT | CASSLDSQLEAFF
NA | 14 | TRBJ2-7 | TRBV5-1 | NA | TGCGCCAGCAGCTTGTTGGACAGTGACTACGAGCAGTACTTC | CASSLLDSDYEQYF
few | 15 | TRBJ2-2 | TRBV12-3/TRBV12-4 | TRBD2 | TGTGCCAGCACCTCGCTAGCGGAGAACACCGGGGAGCTGTTTTTT | CASTSLAENTGELFF
few | 13 | TRBJ1-2 | TRBV25-1 | NA | TGTGCCAGCAGTGAACATCTGGACTATGGCTACACCTTC | CASSEHLDYGYTF
NA | 14 | TRBJ1-1 | TRBV29-1 | TRBD1 | TGCAGCGGAGGAACAGGGGTCATGAACACTGAAGCTTTCTTT | CSGGTGVMNTEAFF
few | 14 | TRBJ2-7 | TRBV9 | NA | TGTGCCAGCAGCGTAGATTGGCAATCCTACGAGCAGTACTTC | CASSVDWQSYEQYF
once | 17 | TRBJ2-7 | TRBV20-1 | NA | TGCAGTGCTAGAGACGGGGGTAGGTCAACAGGGGCCTACGAGCAGTACTTC | CSARDGGRSTGAYEQYF
once | 15 | TRBJ1-1 | TRBV6-1 | TRBD1 | TGTGCCATCAGTGAGGCGACAGGGGGGGGCACTGAAGCTTTCTTT | CAISEATGGGTEAFF
NA | 17 | TRBJ2-5 | TRBV10-3 | NA | TGTGCCATCAGTGAGGAGGGGATGATGGAGAGTCAAGAGACCCAGTACTTC | CAISEEGMMESQETQYF
many | 17 | TRBJ2-5 | TRBV7-3 | NA | TGTGCCAGCAGCTTAAGGGGGGCGAACAGGGGTGAAGAGACCCAGTACTTC | CASSLRGANRGEETQYF
NA | 15 | TRBJ1-4 | TRBV5-1 | TRBD1 | TGCGCCAGCAGCCCACGGACAGGGAGATATGAAAAACTGTTTTTT | CASSPRTGRYEKLFF
NA | 13 | TRBJ2-7 | TRBV7-9 | NA | TGTGCCACCTTACCCCGGCACTCCTACGAGCAGTACTTC | CATLPRHSYEQYF
NA | 13 | TRBJ1-4 | TRBV20-1 | NA | TGCAGTGCTAGACGGGGTTATGAGGAAAAACTGTTTTTT | CSARRGYEEKLFF
many | 16 | TRBJ1-4 | TRBV5-6 | NA | TGTGCCAGCAGCCGCATGGGAGAGGCCACTAATGAAAAACTGTTTTTT | CASSRMGEATNEKLFF
NA | 15 | TRBJ1-5 | TRBV2 | NA | TGTGCCAGCAGTGCTAGGGGGAATAGCAATCAGCCCCAGCATTTT | CASSARGNSNQPQHF
many | 14 | TRBJ1-1 | TRBV12-3/TRBV12-4 | NA | TGTGCCAGCAGTTCATATGGGGGGAAGGCTGAAGCTTTCTTT | CASSSYGGKAEAFF
NA | 14 | TRBJ2-5 | TRBV11-2 | NA | TGTGCCAGCAGCTTAGTAACAGGGTTGGTAACCCAGTACTTC | CASSLVTGLVTQYF
NA | 14 | TRBJ1-2 | TRBV2 | TRBD1 | TGTGCCAGCAGCACAGGGGAATACGGCTATGGCTACACCTTC | CASSTGEYGYGYTF
NA | 15 | TRBJ1-5 | TRBV2 | NA | TGTGCCAGCAGTATCCGAAGACGGGACAATCAGCCCCAGCATTTT | CASSIRRRDNQPQHF
many | 13 | TRBJ1-1 | TRBV20-1 | NA | TGCAGTGCACCCGCCAGGACGGACACTGAAGCTTTCTTT | CSAPARTDTEAFF
NA | 16 | TRBJ2-5 | TRBV7-6 | NA | TGTGCCAGCAGCTTAAGGATGGGGCGTGGGCAAGAGACCCAGTACTTC | CASSLRMGRGQETQYF
NA | 15 | TRBJ2-5 | TRBV6-1 | NA | TGTGCCAGCAGGGGGGGGGGCCCCAGAGGGGAGACCCAGTACTTC | CASRGGGPRGETQYF
NA | 18 | TRBJ2-6 | TRBV19 | TRBD1 | TGTGCCAGTAGCCTGGGACAGGGGGCGCCCCCAGGGGCCAACGTCCTGACTTTC | CASSLGQGAPPGANVLTF
NA | 15 | TRBJ2-7 | TRBV7-2 | TRBD2 | TGTGCCAGCAGCCTGCTAGCGGGAGGGGCCGTCGAGCAGTACTTC | CASSLLAGGAVEQYF
NA | 15 | TRBJ1-2 | TRBV4-1 | NA | TGCGCCAGCACCCAACGAGGACCACTTAACTATGGCTACACCTTC | CASTQRGPLNYGYTF
few | 14 | TRBJ1-1 | TRBV7-2 | NA | TGTGCCAGCAGCTTAGTTTTGGGCTACACTGAAGCTTTCTTT | CASSLVLGYTEAFF
NA | 11 | TRBJ1-4 | TRBV10-3 | NA | TGTGCCATCAGTGAGCGCAGTCAAATGATTTTT | CAISERSQMIF
few | 12 | TRBJ1-2 | TRBV2 | TRBD1 | TGTGCCAGCAGCCCGGGACAGCTTTCCTACACCTTC | CASSPGQLSYTF
many | 13 | TRBJ2-7 | TRBV28 | NA | TGTGCCAGCAGTTTAACGCAGATCAGGGAGCAGTACTTC | CASSLTQIREQYF
NA | 16 | TRBJ2-1 | TRBV9 | TRBD2 | TGTGCCAGCAGCGTAACCCTCGGAAGCGGGAGGGGTGAGCAGTTCTTC | CASSVTLGSGRGEQFF
many | 13 | TRBJ2-5 | TRBV29-1 | NA | TGCAGCGTCAAAGGGGGTGGTGGGGAGACCCAGTACTTC | CSVKGGGGETQYF
NA | 13 | TRBJ2-5 | TRBV15 | NA | TGTGCCACCAGCCCAACGCTGGGGGAGACCCAGTACTTC | CATSPTLGETQYF
once | 14 | TRBJ1-2 | TRBV4-3 | NA | TGCGCCAGCAGCCAAGCCGTACAGGTCGGTGGCTACACCTTC | CASSQAVQVGGYTF
NA | 13 | TRBJ2-7 | TRBV24-1 | NA | TGTGCCACCAGTGATCCTTCAAATTACGAGCAGTACTTC | CATSDPSNYEQYF
NA | 13 | TRBJ2-7 | TRBV6-5 | TRBD1 | TGTGCCAGCAGTTACGGGACAGGGTACGAGCAGTACTTC | CASSYGTGYEQYF
NA | 16 | TRBJ2-2 | TRBV11-2 | TRBD1 | TGTGCCAGCAGCACCTCCGGGACAGGGGTCTCCGGGGAGCTGTTTTTT | CASSTSGTGVSGELFF
NA | 18 | TRBJ1-1 | TRBV2 | NA | TGTGCCAGCAGTGATCGGAGGGGTTTGGGCAGAATGAACACTGAAGCTTTCTTT | CASSDRRGLGRMNTEAFF
once | 14 | TRBJ2-3 | TRBV10-3 | NA | TGTGCCATCAGTACGCAGACTAGTACAGATGCGCAGTATTTT | CAISTQTSTDAQYF
NA | 17 | TRBJ1-5 | TRBV7-9 | NA | TGTGCCAGCAGTTACTCGGGGGCAGGAGGTCGAAATCAGCCCCAGCATTTT | CASSYSGAGGRNQPQHF
NA | 14 | TRBJ2-6 | TRBV7-9 | NA | TGTGCCACCAGCGGTGACTCTGGGGCCAACGTCCTGACTTTC | CATSGDSGANVLTF